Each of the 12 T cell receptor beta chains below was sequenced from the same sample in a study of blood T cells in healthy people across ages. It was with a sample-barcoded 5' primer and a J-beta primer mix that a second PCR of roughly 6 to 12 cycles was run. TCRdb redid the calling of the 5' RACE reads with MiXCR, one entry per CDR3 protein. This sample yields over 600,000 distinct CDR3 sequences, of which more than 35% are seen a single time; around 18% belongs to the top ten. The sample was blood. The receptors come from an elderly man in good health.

CDR3: CASSQGVPGWQYF. Here the CDR3 DNA reads TGTGCCAGCAGCCAAGGGGTTCCAGGTTGGCAGTACTTC. J is TRBJ2-4 and V is TRBV3-1, with unresolved D. The CDR3 is 13 amino acids. Trimming stripped 1 base from V and 13 bases from J, with 14 bases between. The germline CDR1 and CDR2 sequences are LGHDT and YNNKEL (reference sequence).

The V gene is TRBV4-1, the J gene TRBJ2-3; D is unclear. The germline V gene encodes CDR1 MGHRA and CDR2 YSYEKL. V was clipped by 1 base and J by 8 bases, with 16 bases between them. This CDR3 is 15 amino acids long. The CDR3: CASSQVGRNWGTQYF. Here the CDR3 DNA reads TGCGCCAGCAGCCAAGTGGGCCGAAACTGGGGTACGCAGTATTTT.

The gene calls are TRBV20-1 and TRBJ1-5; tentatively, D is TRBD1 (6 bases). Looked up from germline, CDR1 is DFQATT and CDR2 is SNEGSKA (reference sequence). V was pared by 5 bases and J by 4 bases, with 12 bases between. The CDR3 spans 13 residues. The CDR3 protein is CSARRQENQPQHF. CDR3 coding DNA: TGCAGTGCTCGGAGACAGGAGAATCAGCCCCAGCATTTT.

The CDR3 reads CASSATASTDTQYF. The CDR3 bases are TGTGCCAGCAGTGCGACGGCGAGCACAGATACGCAGTATTTT. The V gene is TRBV12-3 or TRBV12-4, the J gene TRBJ2-3; D remains unclear. V lost 5 bases, J lost 0 bases, and 9 bases lay in between. The CDR3 has 14 residues.

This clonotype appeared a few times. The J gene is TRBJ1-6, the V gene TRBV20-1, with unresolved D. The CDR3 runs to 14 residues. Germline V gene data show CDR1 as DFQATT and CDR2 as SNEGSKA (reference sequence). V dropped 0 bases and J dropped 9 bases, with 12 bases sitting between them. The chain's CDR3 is CSAREERAVSPLHF. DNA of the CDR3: TGCAGTGCTAGAGAAGAACGAGCGGTTTCACCCCTCCACTTT.

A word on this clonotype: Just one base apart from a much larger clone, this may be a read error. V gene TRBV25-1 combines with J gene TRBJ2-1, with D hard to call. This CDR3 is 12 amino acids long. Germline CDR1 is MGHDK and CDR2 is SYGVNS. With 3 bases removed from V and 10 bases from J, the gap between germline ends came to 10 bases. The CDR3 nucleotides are TGTGCCAGCAGTGATAGGCTCTACGAGCAGTTCTTC. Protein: CASSDRLYEQFF.

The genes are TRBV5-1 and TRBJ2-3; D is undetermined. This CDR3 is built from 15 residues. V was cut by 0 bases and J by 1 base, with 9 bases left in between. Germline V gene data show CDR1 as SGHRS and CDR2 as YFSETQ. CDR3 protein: CASSLDSRGTDTQYF. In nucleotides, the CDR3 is TGCGCCAGCAGCTTGGACAGTCGGGGCACAGATACGCAGTATTTT.

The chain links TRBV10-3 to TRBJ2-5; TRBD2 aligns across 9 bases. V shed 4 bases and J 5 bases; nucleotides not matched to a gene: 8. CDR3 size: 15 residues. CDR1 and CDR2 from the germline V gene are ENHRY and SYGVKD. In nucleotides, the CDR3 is TGTGCCATCAGTGTCACTGCGGGAGGGTCGGAGACCCAGTACTTC. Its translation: CAISVTAGGSETQYF.

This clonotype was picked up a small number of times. The CDR3 is CASSLGQALSGANVLTF. DNA of the CDR3: TGTGCCAGCAGCTTGGGACAGGCGTTATCTGGGGCCAACGTCCTGACTTTC. The chain joins TRBV7-2 to TRBJ2-6; 8 bases line up with TRBD1. Germline V gene data show CDR1 as SGHTA and CDR2 as FQGNSA. V dropped 3 bases and J dropped 1; count of bases not matched to a gene: 5. This CDR3 is 17 amino acids long.

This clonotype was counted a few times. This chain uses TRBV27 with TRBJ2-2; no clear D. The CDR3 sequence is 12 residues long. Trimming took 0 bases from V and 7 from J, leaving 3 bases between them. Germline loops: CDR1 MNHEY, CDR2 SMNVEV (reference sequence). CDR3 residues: CASSLSVGELFF. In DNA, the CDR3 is TGTGCCAGCAGTTTATCAGTCGGGGAGCTGTTTTTT.

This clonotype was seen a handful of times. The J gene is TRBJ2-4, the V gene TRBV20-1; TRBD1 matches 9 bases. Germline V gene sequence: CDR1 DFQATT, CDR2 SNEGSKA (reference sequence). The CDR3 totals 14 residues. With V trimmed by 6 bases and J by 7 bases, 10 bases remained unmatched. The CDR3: CSAEGGTGMNIQYF. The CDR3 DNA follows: TGCAGTGCGGAGGGTGGGACAGGGATGAACATTCAGTACTTC.

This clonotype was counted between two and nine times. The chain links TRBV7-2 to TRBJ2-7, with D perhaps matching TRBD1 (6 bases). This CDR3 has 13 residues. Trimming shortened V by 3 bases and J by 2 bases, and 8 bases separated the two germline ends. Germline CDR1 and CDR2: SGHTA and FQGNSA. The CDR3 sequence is CASSFQGTYEQYF. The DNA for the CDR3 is TGTGCCAGCAGCTTTCAGGGGACCTACGAGCAGTACTTC.